The present TCR beta chain was sequenced within a study of untreated major depressive disorder. Findings of the study overall: Each subject's top five TRBV05-01 clones were all private.

The CDR3 has 14 residues. The V end lost 0 bases, the J end lost 3 bases, and 9 bases lay between the germline ends. CDR1 and CDR2 (germline): SGHDT, YYEEEE. A word on this clone: Its target is unknown.

Libraries were prepared by immunoSEQ multiplex PCR; TCRdb keeps only in-frame clonotypes and omits some of them. The data hold about 21,000 clones, with over 85% observed a single time. The sequence was collected from a woman between 40 and 55 years old in good health. What was sequenced was CD4+ T cells from PBMCs. V is TRBV5-6 and J is TRBJ1-1; no firm D call. As DNA, the CDR3 is TGTGCCAGCAGCTTGGGAGTGGGGTACACTGAAGCTTTCTTT. Translation: CASSLGVGYTEAFF.